The 2 T cell receptor beta chains given below trace back to one sample, sequenced in a study of OX40 agonist ivuxolimab in advanced cancers. Repertoires were generated with immunoSEQ multiplex PCR, while TCRdb's copy carries only in-frame clones and drops some. The sample lists about 69,000 clones, roughly nine tenths seen once, with roughly 15% in the top ten. The specimen comprised CD4+ or CD8+ T cells sorted from blood, sampled in a trial of the OX40 agonist ivuxolimab. All receptors come from an adult with an advanced solid tumor such as melanoma, head and neck, liver or kidney cancer.

The chain is built from TRBV7-2 and TRBJ2-3, with 13 bases aligning to TRBD2. The junction had 9 bases not matched to a gene; V was cut back by 5 bases and J by 4 bases. CDR3 length: 17 amino acids. The germline V gene has CDR1 SGHTA and CDR2 FQGNSA. CDR3 residues: CASSLTGLAGDPDTQYF. DNA for the CDR3: TGTGCCAGCAGCCTAACCGGACTAGCGGGAGATCCAGATACGCAGTATTTT.

This clone occurred once. The chain links TRBV28 to TRBJ2-3; D not resolved. The CDR3 has 13 amino acids. Germline V gene lookup returns CDR1 MDHEN and CDR2 SYDVKM. V shed 5 bases and J shed 3 bases, with 9 bases lying between them. CDR3 sequence: CASSGLRTDTQYF. CDR3 DNA sequence: TGTGCCAGCAGTGGCCTTAGAACAGATACGCAGTATTTT.